Shown below are 9 T cell receptor beta chains from a single sample sequenced in a study of cytomegalovirus exposure and HLA in healthy donors (dated by TCRdb to about 2017). Libraries were built with the immunoSEQ multiplex PCR assay. For the multiplex PCR, a mixture combining 60 forward primers for TCR Vbeta segments and 13 reverse primers for TCR Jbeta segments was used. The source is immuneACCESS, and TCRdb retained only in-frame sequences with V and J called. Part of the clones is not carried over; for the studies checked, unresolved V genes explain less than half of this, and the remainder is unexplained. This sample is represented by approximately 130,000 clones; 82% of them were singletons. Roughly 8% of the sample is in the top ten clones. The specimen was PBMCs. The source of these receptors is a woman between 45 and 60 years old in good health and CMV-seropositive.

The chain combines TRBV5-1 with TRBJ2-6; a weak D match, TRBD1 (5 bases). The germline V gene encodes CDR1 SGHRS and CDR2 YFSETQ. The CDR3 loop spans 16 amino acids. V gave up 3 bases and J gave up 1 base, with 11 bases separating them. CDR3 amino acids: CASSSQNRSGANVLTF. The CDR3 region has the DNA TGCGCCAGCAGCTCACAAAACAGGTCTGGGGCCAACGTCCTGACTTTC.

This chain connects TRBV29-1 to TRBJ1-2, with TRBD1 as a possible D gene (6 bases). This CDR3 region has 12 residues. Trimming stripped 8 bases from V and 4 bases from J, with 14 bases between. Germline assignment: CDR1 SQVTM and CDR2 ANQGSEA. The CDR3 DNA reads TGCAGCTTCCGGGGGGCGAGCTATGGCTACACCTTC. Translation: CSFRGASYGYTF.

The CDR3 nucleotides are TGTGCCAGCAGCGTAGCTCCGAGGGGGGGGCACACTGAAGCTTTCTTT. It specifies CASSVAPRGGHTEAFF. This chain uses TRBV9 with TRBJ1-1; maybe TRBD1 (6 bases). The CDR3 runs to 16 residues. The germline V and J ends were trimmed by 0 bases and 3 bases, with 15 bases remaining between them. The germline gives CDR1 SGDLS, CDR2 YYNGEE.

The chain has TRBV19 and TRBJ2-1, with TRBD2 matching over 8 bases. Germline CDR1 and CDR2: LNHDA and SQIVND (reference sequence). J gave up 6 bases and V 4 bases, and 8 bases lay outside the gene matches. This CDR3 is built from 15 residues. The CDR3 bases are TGTGCCAGTAGTAAAGAACTAGCGGTGTTCAATGAGCAGTTCTTC. This gives the protein CASSKELAVFNEQFF. Filled out from reference TRBV19 and TRBJ2-1, the complete variable domain reads DGGITQSPKYLFRKEGQNVTLSCEQNLNHDAMYWYRQDPGQGLRLIYYSQIVNDFQKGDIAEGYSVSREKKESFPLTVTSAQKNPTAFYLCASSKELAVFNEQFFGPGTRLTVL.

This clone was picked up one time. The J gene is TRBJ2-7, the V gene TRBV7-2; TRBD1 matches 8 bases. From germline, CDR1 is SGHTA and CDR2 FQGNSA. The CDR3 totals 15 residues. V lost 6 bases to trimming and J lost 5 bases; unmatched junction nucleotides: 12. CDR3 amino acids: CASRHGDRGFDEQYF. The CDR3 region has the DNA TGTGCCAGCAGACACGGCGACAGGGGATTTGACGAGCAGTACTTC.

J is TRBJ2-7 and V is TRBV27; TRBD1 might be the D (6 bases). This CDR3 has 13 amino acids. CDR1 MNHEY and CDR2 SMNVEV come from the germline V gene (reference sequence). V dropped 5 bases and J dropped 7 bases, with 15 bases sitting between them. CDR3 residues: CASSINRVGEQYF. Written as DNA, the CDR3 is TGTGCCAGCAGTATCAACAGGGTAGGGGAGCAGTACTTC.

This clone was detected once. This chain links TRBV6-1 with TRBJ2-3, with 9 bases matching TRBD2. This CDR3 has 16 amino acids. V shed 4 bases and J 4 bases; nucleotides not matched to a gene: 9. Germline V gene data show CDR1 as MNHNS and CDR2 as SASEGT. The CDR3 loop is CASSVGVAGVSDTQYF. The CDR3 nucleotides are TGTGCCAGCAGTGTTGGGGTAGCGGGGGTGTCAGATACGCAGTATTTT.

The CDR3 spells CASSQGLQPNTEAFF. CDR3 nucleotides: TGCGCCAGCAGCCAAGGGTTACAGCCGAACACTGAAGCTTTCTTT. The chain recombines TRBV4-1 with TRBJ1-1; D is unclear. V was pared by 1 base and J by 1 base, with 10 bases between. Germline V CDR1 and CDR2: MGHRA, YSYEKL. The CDR3 is 15 residues long.

J is TRBJ2-3 and V is TRBV5-8, with TRBD2 matching over 13 bases. There are 17 residues in the CDR3. Germline CDR1 SGHTS, CDR2 YDEGEE. Losses at the gene ends were 2 bases for V and 1 base for J; bases not matched to a gene: 4. The CDR3 region has the DNA TGTGCCAGCAGCTTATCCGGGACTAGCGGGGGCACAGATACGCAGTATTTT. Amino acid sequence: CASSLSGTSGGTDTQYF.